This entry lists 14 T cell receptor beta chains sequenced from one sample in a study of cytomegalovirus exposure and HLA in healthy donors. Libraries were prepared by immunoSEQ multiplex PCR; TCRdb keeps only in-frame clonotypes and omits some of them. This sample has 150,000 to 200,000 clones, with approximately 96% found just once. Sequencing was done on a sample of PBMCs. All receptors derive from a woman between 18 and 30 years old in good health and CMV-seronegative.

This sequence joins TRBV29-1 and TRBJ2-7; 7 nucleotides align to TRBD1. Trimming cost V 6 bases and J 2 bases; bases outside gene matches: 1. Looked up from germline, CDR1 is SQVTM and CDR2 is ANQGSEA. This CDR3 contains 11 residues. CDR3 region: CSVGTAYEQYF. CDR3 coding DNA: TGCAGCGTAGGGACAGCCTACGAGCAGTACTTC.

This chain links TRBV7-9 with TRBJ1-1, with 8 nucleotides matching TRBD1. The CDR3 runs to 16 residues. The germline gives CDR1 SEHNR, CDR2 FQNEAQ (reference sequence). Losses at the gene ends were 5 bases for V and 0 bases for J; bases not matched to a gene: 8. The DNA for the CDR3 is TGTGCCAGCAGCCCTAAGGGACAGGTCATGAACACTGAAGCTTTCTTT. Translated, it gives CASSPKGQVMNTEAFF. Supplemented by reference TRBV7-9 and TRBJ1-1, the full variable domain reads DTGVSQNPRHKITKRGQNVTFRCDPISEHNRLYWYRQTLGQGPEFLTYFQNEAQLEKSRLLSDRFSAERPKGSFSTLEIQRTEQGDSAMYLCASSPKGQVMNTEAFFGQGTRLTVV.

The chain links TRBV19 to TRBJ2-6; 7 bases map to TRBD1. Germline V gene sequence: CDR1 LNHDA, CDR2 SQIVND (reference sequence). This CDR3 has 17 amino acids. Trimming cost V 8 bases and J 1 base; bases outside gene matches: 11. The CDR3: CASSTGLRASGANVLTF. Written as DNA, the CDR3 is TGTGCCAGTTCGACAGGGTTAAGAGCATCTGGGGCCAACGTCCTGACTTTC. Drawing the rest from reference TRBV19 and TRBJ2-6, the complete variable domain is DGGITQSPKYLFRKEGQNVTLSCEQNLNHDAMYWYRQDPGQGLRLIYYSQIVNDFQKGDIAEGYSVSREKKESFPLTVTSAQKNPTAFYLCASSTGLRASGANVLTFGAGSRLTVL.

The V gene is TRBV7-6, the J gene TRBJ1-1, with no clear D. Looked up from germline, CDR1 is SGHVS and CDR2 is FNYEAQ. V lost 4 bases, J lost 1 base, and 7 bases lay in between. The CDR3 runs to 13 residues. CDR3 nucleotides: TGTGCCAGCAGCTCAACAAAGAACACTGAAGCTTTCTTT. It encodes CASSSTKNTEAFF.

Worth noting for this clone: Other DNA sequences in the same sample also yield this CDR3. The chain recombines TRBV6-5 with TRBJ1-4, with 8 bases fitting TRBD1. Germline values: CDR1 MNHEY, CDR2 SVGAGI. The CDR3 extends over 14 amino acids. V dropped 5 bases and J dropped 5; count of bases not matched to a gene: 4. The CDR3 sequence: CASSRTGTNEKLFF. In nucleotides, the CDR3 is TGTGCCAGCAGTAGGACAGGGACGAATGAAAAACTGTTTTTT.

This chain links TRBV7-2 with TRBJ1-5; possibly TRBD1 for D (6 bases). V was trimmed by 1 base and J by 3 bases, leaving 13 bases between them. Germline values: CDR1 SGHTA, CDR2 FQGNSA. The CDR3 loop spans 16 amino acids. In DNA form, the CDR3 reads TGTGCCAGCAGCTTAGAATCAGGGGCTGACAATCAGCCCCAGCATTTT. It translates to CASSLESGADNQPQHF.

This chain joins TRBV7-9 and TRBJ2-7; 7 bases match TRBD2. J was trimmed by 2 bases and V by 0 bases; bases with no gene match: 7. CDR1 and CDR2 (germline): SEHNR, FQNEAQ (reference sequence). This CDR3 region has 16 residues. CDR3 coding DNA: TGTGCCAGCAGCTTAGCGTCCAGCGGGGCTGCCTACGAGCAGTACTTC. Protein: CASSLASSGAAYEQYF.

For the CDR3, the DNA is TGTGCCAGCAGTGAAGGGGCCGTCGTTAGAATAGGCAATCAGCCCCAGCATTTT. Translated, it gives CASSEGAVVRIGNQPQHF. The chain recombines TRBV6-1 with TRBJ1-5, with D unresolved. V dropped 1 base and J dropped 2 bases, with 18 bases sitting between them. Germline lookup yields CDR1 MNHNS and CDR2 SASEGT. CDR3 length equals 18 residues.

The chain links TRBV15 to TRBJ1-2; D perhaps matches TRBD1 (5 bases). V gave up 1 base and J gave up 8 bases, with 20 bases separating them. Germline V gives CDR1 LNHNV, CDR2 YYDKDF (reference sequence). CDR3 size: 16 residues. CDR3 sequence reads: CATSRAHSGGIRGYTF. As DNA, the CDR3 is TGTGCCACCAGCAGAGCTCACAGCGGGGGTATTCGGGGCTACACCTTC. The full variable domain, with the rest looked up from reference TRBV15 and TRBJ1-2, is DAMVIQNPRYQVTQFGKPVTLSCSQTLNHNVMYWYQQKSSQAPKLLFHYYDKDFNNEADTPDNFQSRRPNTSFCFLDIRSPGLGDTAMYLCATSRAHSGGIRGYTFGSGTRLTVV.

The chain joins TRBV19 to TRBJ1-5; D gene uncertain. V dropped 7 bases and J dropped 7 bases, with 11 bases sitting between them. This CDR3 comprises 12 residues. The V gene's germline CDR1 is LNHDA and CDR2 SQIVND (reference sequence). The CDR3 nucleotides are TGTGCCAGTACCTTTGGGCTCCAGCCCCAGCATTTT. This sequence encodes CASTFGLQPQHF.

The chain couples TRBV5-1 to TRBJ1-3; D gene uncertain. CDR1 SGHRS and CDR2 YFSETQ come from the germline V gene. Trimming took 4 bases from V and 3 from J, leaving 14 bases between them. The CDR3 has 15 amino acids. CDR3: CASSLGEHRGNTIYF. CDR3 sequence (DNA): TGCGCCAGCAGCCTAGGAGAACATCGTGGAAACACCATATATTTT.

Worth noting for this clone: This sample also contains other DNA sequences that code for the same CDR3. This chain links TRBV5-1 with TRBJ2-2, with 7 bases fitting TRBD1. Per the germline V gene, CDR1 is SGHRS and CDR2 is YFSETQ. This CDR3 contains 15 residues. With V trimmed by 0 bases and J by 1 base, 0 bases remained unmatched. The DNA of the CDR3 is TGCGCCAGCAGCTTGGGACAGGGGAACACCGGGGAGCTGTTTTTT. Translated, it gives CASSLGQGNTGELFF.

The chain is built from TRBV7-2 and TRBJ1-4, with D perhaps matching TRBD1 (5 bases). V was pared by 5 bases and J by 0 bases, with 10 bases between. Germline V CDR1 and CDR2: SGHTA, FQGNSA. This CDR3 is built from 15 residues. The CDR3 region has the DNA TGTGCCAGCAGCCGACGACAGCCAACTAATGAAAAACTGTTTTTT. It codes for CASSRRQPTNEKLFF.

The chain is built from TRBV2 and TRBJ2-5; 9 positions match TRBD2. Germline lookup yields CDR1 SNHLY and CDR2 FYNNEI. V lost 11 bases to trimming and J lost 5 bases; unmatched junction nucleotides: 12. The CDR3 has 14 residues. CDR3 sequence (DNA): TGTGCCGGATCGAGGTCAGCGGGGGGTGAGACCCAGTACTTC. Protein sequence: CAGSRSAGGETQYF.